Sequencing of this T cell receptor beta chain was carried out in a study of T cells generated in artificial thymic organoids. Overall study results and limits: Organoid-derived CD8 T cells had diversity comparable to thymic and blood naive cells.

Artificial thymic organoids aggregated human hematopoietic stem and progenitor cells with human DLL1-expressing MS5 murine stromal cells. FACS-sorted CD34+CD3- hematopoietic stem and progenitor cells, with residual T cells removed, seeded the organoids. Total RNA came from approximately 40,000 to 200,000 sorted cells. V lost 4 bases and J lost 1, with 16 bases in between. The CDR3 is 16 residues long. CDR1 and CDR2 (germline): SEHNR, FQNEAQ (reference sequence). Separate semi-nested PCRs amplified TCRalpha and TCRbeta libraries using constant-region reverse primers in TRAC or TRBC. RNA input for cDNA ranged from about 3.5 to 500 ng. One entry per CDR3 protein results from TCRdb running MiXCR on the 5' RACE reads. Of fewer than 9,500 distinct CDR3 sequences in the sample, more than 20% were seen once. Remarks on this clonotype: Its cognate antigen is unknown.

The receptor was derived from a human donor who gave cord blood stem cells for thymic organoid culture, a cardiac surgery patient who gave postnatal thymus, or a blood donor (not recorded which). The source material was naive CD8+ T cells grown in artificial thymic organoids from cord blood stem and progenitor cells. Subset defined: CD3+TCRalphabeta+CD8SP T cells; for blood, CD45RO-CCR7+ naive CD8+ T cells. The rearrangement uses TRBV7-9 and TRBJ1-1, with D tentatively TRBD1 (5 bases). CDR3 in DNA: TGTGCCAGCAGCTCCCACGTCGGGGCTACGAACACTGAAGCTTTCTTT. It specifies CASSSHVGATNTEAFF.